One T cell receptor (beta chain) is described in this entry. This record belongs to a study of T cell changes during pregnancy in multiple sclerosis. The germline CDR1 and CDR2 sequences are SGHRS and YFSETQ. The CDR3 has 15 residues. V lost 4 bases to trimming and J lost 0 bases, with 14 bases between them. Sequenced by immunoSEQ multiplex PCR; TCRdb stores in-frame clones only, minus some. The sample lists about 61,000 clones, 93% occurring once. The sequence was collected from a female donor with multiple sclerosis, enrolled in a pregnancy study. The source material was CD8+ T cells from peripheral blood mononuclear cells, sampled in the third trimester of pregnancy. This sequence joins TRBV5-1 and TRBJ2-7; TRBD1 is a possible D gene (6 bases). The CDR3 coding sequence is TGCGCCAGCAGCATCGCCCCGGACAGCTCCTACGAGCAGTACTTC. It translates to CASSIAPDSSYEQYF.